What follows describes a single T cell receptor beta chain. The data were produced by immunoSEQ multiplex PCR, yet TCRdb's version contains in-frame clones alone and is incomplete. The data show some 2.4 million clones, over 85% seen once. The entry originates in a study of shared clonotypes between healthy human individuals. The J segment lost 2 bases and the V segment lost 0 bases, leaving 4 bases of the junction unmatched. The CDR3 loop spans 15 amino acids. Per the germline V gene, CDR1 is SGDLS and CDR2 is YYNGEE. The material sequenced was naive CD4+ T cells from PBMCs. Sample subset: CD45RA+ positively selected. The sequence came from a man younger than 30 in good health. Some clones in this sample may be carry-over from other donors' samples. The chain is built from TRBV9 and TRBJ1-1; TRBD1 agrees at 7 bases. CDR3 residues: CASSVEDRDNTEAFF. CDR3 in DNA: TGTGCCAGCAGCGTAGAAGACAGGGATAACACTGAAGCTTTCTTT.